This T cell receptor (beta chain) appears in the sequencing data of a study of blood T cell repertoires in COVID-19. TCRdb's table, derived via immunoSEQ multiplex PCR, lists solely in-frame clones and lacks some. The table has hundreds of thousands of clones, around 87% seen once. Clinical history reported by participants formed the basis on which cohorts were assigned. The ends were cut back, 4 bases at V and 1 base at J, with 10 bases in the middle. The germline V gene encodes CDR1 SNHLY and CDR2 FYNNEI. This CDR3 is built from 14 residues. The source material was PBMCs or T cells enriched from blood (not recorded which). The clonotype comes from a woman under 30 with acute COVID-19. The chain employs TRBV2 and TRBJ1-1; D not resolved. This CDR3 reads CASSVRHTNTEAFF. CDR3 coding DNA: TGTGCCAGCAGTGTGAGACACACGAACACTGAAGCTTTCTTT.